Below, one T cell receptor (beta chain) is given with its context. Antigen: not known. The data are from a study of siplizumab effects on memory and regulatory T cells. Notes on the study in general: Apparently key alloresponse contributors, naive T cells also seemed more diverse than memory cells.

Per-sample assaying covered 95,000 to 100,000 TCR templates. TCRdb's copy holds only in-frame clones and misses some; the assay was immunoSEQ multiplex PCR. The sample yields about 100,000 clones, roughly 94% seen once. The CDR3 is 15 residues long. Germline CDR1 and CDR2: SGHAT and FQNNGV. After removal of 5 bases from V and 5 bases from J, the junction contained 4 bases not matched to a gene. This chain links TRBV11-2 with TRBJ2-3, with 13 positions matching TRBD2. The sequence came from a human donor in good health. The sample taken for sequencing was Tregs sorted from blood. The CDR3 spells CASSTGLAGVDTQYF. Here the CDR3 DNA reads TGTGCCAGCAGCACCGGACTAGCGGGAGTAGATACGCAGTATTTT. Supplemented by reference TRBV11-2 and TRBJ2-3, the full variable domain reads EAGVAQSPRYKIIEKRQSVAFWCNPISGHATLYWYQQILGQGPKLLIQFQNNGVVDDSQLPKDRFSAERLKGVDSTLKIQPAKLEDSAVYLCASSTGLAGVDTQYFGPGTRLTVL.